This T cell receptor beta chain was retrieved from a study of PD-L1 blockade in urothelial cancer (dated by TCRdb to the late 2010s). In the study overall: All patients started therapy in the mid-2010s and received atezolizumab 1,200 mg intravenously every 3 weeks. Several patients achieved durable clinical benefit and approximately 19 did not. Blood samples were analyzed 3 weeks after the start of treatment (second dose) and 6 weeks after the start of treatment. Pretreatment blood TCR-seq was available for about 28 patients, at least one posttreatment blood collection was obtained for 25 or so patients, and tumor TCR-seq was available for 25 or so patients. Blood samples gave median yields of around 150,000 T cells and 80,000 to 90,000 unique TCRs, along with a median clonality of around 0.08. An exploratory multi-omic analysis was conducted of the somatic, immune and clinical correlates of response to PD-L1 blockade with atezolizumab in urothelial cancer. In the same patients, whole exome sequencing and RNA sequencing of pretreatment tumors were performed in addition to TCR sequencing. Patients had an ECOG performance status of 0 or 1 and had received between 0 and 3 prior chemotherapy regimens. Pretreatment tumor samples and matched peripheral blood, collected serially before and after atezolizumab treatment, underwent TCR sequencing. About 90% of the roughly 29 patients were identified as males with urothelial cancer of bladder origin, and a prior smoking history was reported by 18 of 29 patients. Progression-free survival longer than 6 months counted as durable clinical benefit, and TCR features were additionally tested against both progression-free and overall survival.

In the paper's terms, the time point label means: peripheral blood 6 weeks after treatment start. A total of 25 to 35 patients with locally advanced or metastatic urothelial carcinoma, treated at Memorial Sloan Kettering on a trial protocol, made up the cohort. Peripheral blood mononuclear cells were collected pretreatment and during treatment, at between 1 and 8 total time points per patient. The Qiagen DNeasy Blood extraction kit was used to purify genomic DNA from total PBMCs and tumor samples. PBMCs were collected pretreatment and during treatment, and were isolated and stored as previously described. The junction carries 9 bases between V and J, which are trimmed by 2 bases and 3 bases respectively. The CDR3 spans 14 residues, from the cysteine through the phenylalanine. Only the CDR3 region is kept as DNA, spanning 42 bases read in frame from base 1. The germline V gene supplies CDR1 MNHNS and CDR2 SASEGT.

Synthetic TCR analog templates were spiked into each PCR to estimate absolute template abundance from read counts. TCRbeta CDR3 regions were amplified from genomic DNA with bias-controlled V and J gene primers using the immunoSEQ assay. Sequencing of rearranged TCRbeta segments was done at approximately 20X coverage. Per the source publication's procedure: Sequencing errors were corrected by clustering, and CDR3s were annotated against IMGT so that V, D and J genes could be assigned. Downstream analyses used only productive TCRbeta rearrangements and left out out-of-frame or stop-codon sequences. Clonality was computed as one minus Shannon entropy normalized by the log of the number of unique productive sequences. Fisher's exact test with Benjamini-Hochberg correction, using a cutoff of adjusted p below 0.01, was how clones that differed between time points or between blood and tumor were identified. What TCRdb holds here is the immuneACCESS table cut down to in-frame rearrangements. Part of the clones is not present; checked against another copy, under half of the missing clones reflect an unresolved V gene, and the others are unexplained. V, J and clone size derive from that table, while D and trimming were established from the DNA sequence. This sample comprises approximately 18,000 clones, roughly four fifths of them detected only once. The ten largest clones take up over 1.5% of the sample.

Comment on this clone: Its antigen specificity is not known. No much larger clone is present one base from it, and per-base qualities are unavailable.

General study outcomes and caveats: Because the sample size was small (n = 29) and many of the analyses were exploratory, the results are meant to be hypothesis-generating. Among patients with durable benefit, tumor-associated TCR clones showed greater expansion in peripheral blood 3 weeks after treatment started (n of about 20, p = 0.022). Improved progression-free and overall survival was associated with having pretreatment peripheral blood TCR clonality below the median.

The sample in question was PBMCs, obtained around atezolizumab (anti-PD-L1) treatment. The rearrangement joined TRBV6-1 to TRBJ2-3; possibly the D gene is TRBD1, per 6 matching bases. The clonotype originates from a man between 45 and 60 years old with urothelial cancer. The DNA is TGTGCCAGCAGTGAAAGGGGGTGGACAGATACGCAGTATTTT. Its coded protein is CASSERGWTDTQYF.